This T cell receptor (beta chain) was recorded in a study of CD8 T cells in ankylosing spondylitis. Study-wide findings and caveats: Clones linked with disease were CD8+ and fairly uncommon in the peripheral blood.

This clonotype was recorded at least ten times. Antigen specificity is unknown. Using quantitative 5'-RACE with molecular barcodes, the authors made TCR beta libraries. In TCRdb, the 5' RACE reads were re-called with MiXCR into one record per CDR3 protein. Of about 92,000 distinct CDR3 sequences detected, roughly 8.8% appear once; the ten largest clones hold over 4.5%. Losses at the gene ends were 1 base for V and 4 bases for J; bases not matched to a gene: 4. The CDR3 runs to 14 residues. The V gene's germline CDR1 is PRHDT and CDR2 FYEKMQ (reference sequence). The TCR sequence derives from a male donor with ankylosing spondylitis or in good health (not recorded which). The genes are TRBV13 and TRBJ2-7; 7 bases agree with TRBD1. Sequenced sample: blood, either unsorted or a sorted T cell fraction (not recorded which). DNA of the CDR3: TGTGCCAGCAGCTTAGTTGGCAGGGGGTACGAGCAGTACTTC. Its protein is CASSLVGRGYEQYF.